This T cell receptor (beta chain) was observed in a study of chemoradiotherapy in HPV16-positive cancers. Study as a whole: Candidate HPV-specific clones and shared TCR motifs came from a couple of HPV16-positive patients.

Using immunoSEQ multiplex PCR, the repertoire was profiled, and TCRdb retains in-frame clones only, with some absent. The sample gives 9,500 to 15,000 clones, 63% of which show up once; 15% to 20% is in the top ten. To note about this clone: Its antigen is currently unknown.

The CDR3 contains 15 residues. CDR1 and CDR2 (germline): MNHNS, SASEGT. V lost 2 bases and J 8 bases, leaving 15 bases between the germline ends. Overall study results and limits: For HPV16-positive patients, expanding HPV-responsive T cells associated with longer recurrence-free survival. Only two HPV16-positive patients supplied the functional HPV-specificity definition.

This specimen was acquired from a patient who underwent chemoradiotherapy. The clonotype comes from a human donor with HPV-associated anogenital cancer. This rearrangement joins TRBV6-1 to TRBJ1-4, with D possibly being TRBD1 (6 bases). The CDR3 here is CASSENREGGEKLFF. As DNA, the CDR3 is TGTGCCAGCAGTGAAAACAGGGAGGGGGGAGAAAAACTGTTTTTT.